This TCR beta chain originates from a study of radiotherapy plus CTLA-4 blockade in lung cancer. This CDR3 comprises 13 residues. Trimming stripped 1 base from V and 9 bases from J, with 13 bases between. Germline V lookup: CDR1 MNHEY, CDR2 SMNVEV (reference sequence). Method: immunoSEQ multiplex PCR; TCRdb's copy keeps in-frame clones and lacks some. The table has 95,000 to 150,000 clones, around 89% seen once. The genes are TRBV27 and TRBJ2-7; D is tentatively TRBD1 or TRBD2 (5 bases each). The sample consisted of peripheral blood, taken from a patient treated with radiotherapy plus ipilimumab. The TCR was taken from a human donor with non-small cell lung cancer that progressed on radiotherapy plus ipilimumab. The CDR3 here is CASSLYGGDWQYF. The DNA of the CDR3 is TGTGCCAGCAGTTTATATGGGGGTGACTGGCAGTACTTC.